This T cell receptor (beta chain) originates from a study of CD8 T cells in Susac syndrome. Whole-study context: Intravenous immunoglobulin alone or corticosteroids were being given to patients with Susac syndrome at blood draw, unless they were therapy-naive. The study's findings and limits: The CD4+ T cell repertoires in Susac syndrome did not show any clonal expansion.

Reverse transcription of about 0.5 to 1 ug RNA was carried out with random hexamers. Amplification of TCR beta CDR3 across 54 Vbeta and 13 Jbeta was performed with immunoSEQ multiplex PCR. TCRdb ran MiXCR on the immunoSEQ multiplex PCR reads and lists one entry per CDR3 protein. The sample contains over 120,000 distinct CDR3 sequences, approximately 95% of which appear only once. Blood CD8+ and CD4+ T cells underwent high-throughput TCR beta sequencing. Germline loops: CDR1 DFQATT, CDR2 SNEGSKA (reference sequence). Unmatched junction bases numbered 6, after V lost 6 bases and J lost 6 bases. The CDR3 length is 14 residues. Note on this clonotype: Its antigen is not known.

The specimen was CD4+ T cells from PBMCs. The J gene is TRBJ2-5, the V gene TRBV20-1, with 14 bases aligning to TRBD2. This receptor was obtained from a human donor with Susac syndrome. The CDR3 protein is CSALGLAGEKTQYF. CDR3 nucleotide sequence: TGCAGTGCCCTGGGACTAGCGGGAGAAAAGACCCAGTACTTC.